Listed here are 31 T cell receptor beta chains from one sample, sequenced in a study of shared clonotypes between healthy human individuals. Only CD45RO-negative cells positively selected for CCR7 counted as naive CD8 cells, so terminally differentiated effector memory CD45RA+ cells were excluded. The repertoire was sequenced with immunoSEQ multiplex PCR; TCRdb's copy has only in-frame clones and lacks some. The data show around 2,000,000 clones, with approximately 95% seen just once and approximately 1% held by the top ten. Sequencing was done on a sample of naive CD8+ T cells sorted from blood. The receptors were sampled from a man aged 18-30 years in good health.

The chain recombines TRBV5-1 with TRBJ2-7, with a tentative D call TRBD2 (7 bases). Germline V gene sequence: CDR1 SGHRS, CDR2 YFSETQ. V lost 4 bases to trimming and J lost 4 bases, with 18 bases between them. The CDR3 has 15 residues. CDR3 protein: CASSPLGGPPYEQYF. The CDR3 bases are TGCGCCAGCAGCCCCCTCGGGGGGCCCCCTTACGAGCAGTACTTC.

The chain joins TRBV13 to TRBJ1-3; D remains unclear. The ends were cut back, 0 bases at V and 2 bases at J, with 8 bases in the middle. The CDR3 is made up of 15 amino acids. Germline-derived CDR1 and CDR2 are PRHDT and FYEKMQ (reference sequence). As DNA, the CDR3 is TGTGCCAGCAGCTTAGGGACCGGCCCTGGAAACACCATATATTTT. It codes for CASSLGTGPGNTIYF.

V is TRBV29-1 and J is TRBJ1-4; TRBD1 matches at 9 bases. This CDR3 contains 14 residues. From germline, CDR1 is SQVTM and CDR2 ANQGSEA. V dropped 4 bases and J dropped 3; count of bases not matched to a gene: 3. The CDR3 loop reads CSVVGQGANEKLFF. CDR3 coding DNA: TGCAGCGTTGTGGGACAGGGAGCTAATGAAAAACTGTTTTTT.

This chain links TRBV2 with TRBJ2-7, with no clear D. The CDR3 covers 19 residues. The V gene's germline CDR1 is SNHLY and CDR2 FYNNEI. V dropped 0 bases and J dropped 2 bases, with 23 bases sitting between them. The CDR3 DNA follows: TGTGCCAGCAGTGAAGCGGTACAGATGGGCGGCGGCAAGACCTACGAGCAGTACTTC. Amino acids: CASSEAVQMGGGKTYEQYF.

This clone has more than one count but fewer than ten. V is TRBV21-1 and J is TRBJ1-2; the table names TRBD1, a call not compared with the DNA. TRBV21-1 counts as a pseudogene. The CDR3 consists of 15 residues. The CDR3 bases are TGTGCCAGCAGTAGAACAGGGGGCAGGTGGTATGGCTACACCTTC. This codes for CASSRTGGRWYGYTF.

The chain joins TRBV5-4 to TRBJ2-1, with D possibly being TRBD1 (5 bases). Germline V gene sequence: CDR1 SGHNT, CDR2 YYREEE (reference sequence). CDR3 size: 16 residues. Trimming left V 0 bases short and J 7 bases short, with 17 bases between. The CDR3 bases are TGTGCCAGCAGCTTGGATGCCAGGGTGACAGTGAATGAGCAGTTCTTC. As protein: CASSLDARVTVNEQFF.

This chain uses TRBV9 with TRBJ2-1, with a possible D match to TRBD2 (5 bases). V was cut by 0 bases and J by 8 bases, with 12 bases left in between. Germline lookup yields CDR1 SGDLS and CDR2 YYNGEE. The CDR3 is 14 amino acids. Written as DNA, the CDR3 is TGTGCCAGCAGCGTAGGAGTACTGAGGGATGAGCAGTTCTTC. The encoded protein is CASSVGVLRDEQFF.

V gene TRBV4-2 combines with J gene TRBJ2-7, with 11 nucleotides matching TRBD1. From germline, CDR1 is LGHNA and CDR2 YNFKEQ. The V and J ends lost 4 bases and 1 base, in that order; junction bases with no gene match: 3. The length of the CDR3 is 15 residues. In DNA, the CDR3 is TGTGCCAGCAGCCCCCGGGACAGGGGGTCCTACGAGCAGTACTTC. Translated: CASSPRDRGSYEQYF.

J is TRBJ2-1 and V is TRBV19; tentatively, D is TRBD2 (5 bases). The CDR3 consists of 14 residues. The V gene lost 3 bases and the J gene lost 4 bases, with 10 bases spanning the gap. Germline lookup yields CDR1 LNHDA and CDR2 SQIVND (reference sequence). The CDR3 spells CASSIRDYYNEQFF. For the CDR3, the DNA is TGTGCCAGTAGTATCCGGGATTATTACAATGAGCAGTTCTTC.

The chain couples TRBV7-9 to TRBJ2-1; TRBD2 agrees at 7 bases. This CDR3 has 18 amino acids. J lost 3 bases, V lost 1 base, and 12 bases had no gene match. CDR1 and CDR2 from the germline V gene are SEHNR and FQNEAQ (reference sequence). CDR3 protein: CASSLEGWREPDYNEQFF. Written as DNA, the CDR3 is TGTGCCAGCAGCTTAGAAGGTTGGCGGGAGCCGGACTACAATGAGCAGTTCTTC.

The chain recombines TRBV4-1 with TRBJ2-5; D gene unclear. V dropped 4 bases and J dropped 0 bases, with 9 bases sitting between them. CDR3 size: 14 residues. Germline V gene data show CDR1 as MGHRA and CDR2 as YSYEKL. CDR3 loop: CASSRIGHQETQYF. Here the CDR3 DNA reads TGCGCCAGCAGCCGGATTGGACACCAAGAGACCCAGTACTTC.

This clone was recorded only once. Additional DNA sequences in this sample encode the identical CDR3. The chain joins TRBV4-3 to TRBJ1-3; D not resolved. CDR1 is LGHNA and CDR2 is YSLEER in the germline V gene. The CDR3 consists of 14 residues. The V gene lost 2 bases and the J gene lost 4 bases, with 9 bases spanning the gap. CDR3 coding DNA: TGCGCCAGCAGCCAAACTGGGCTAGGAAACACCATATATTTT. Translation gives CASSQTGLGNTIYF.

This chain joins TRBV7-9 and TRBJ1-5, with 9 bases fitting TRBD1. Germline trimming cut 1 base from V and 4 bases from J; bases unmatched to any gene: 5. Germline assignment: CDR1 SEHNR and CDR2 FQNEAQ (reference sequence). The CDR3 runs to 16 residues. The CDR3 loop is CASSLVGQGPNQPQHF. The DNA of the CDR3 is TGTGCCAGCAGCTTAGTGGGACAGGGACCAAATCAGCCCCAGCATTTT.

CDR3 nucleotides: TGTGCCAGCAAACCGGGCGGGAGCTCCTACAATGAGCAGTTCTTC. Its protein is CASKPGGSSYNEQFF. J is TRBJ2-1 and V is TRBV6-5; 7 bases align to TRBD2. Germline trimming cut 7 bases from V and 0 bases from J; bases unmatched to any gene: 6. This CDR3 has 15 residues. From germline, CDR1 is MNHEY and CDR2 SVGAGI.

The V and J genes are TRBV4-2 and TRBJ1-3; D is unresolved. The CDR3 covers 16 residues. Trimming took 0 bases from V and 0 from J, leaving 9 bases between them. Per the germline V gene, CDR1 is LGHNA and CDR2 is YNFKEQ. The CDR3 loop reads CASSQDPLDSGNTIYF. The CDR3 region has the DNA TGTGCCAGCAGCCAAGACCCACTGGACTCTGGAAACACCATATATTTT.

V is TRBV5-4 and J is TRBJ2-2; no reliable D call. The ends were cut back, 2 bases at V and 8 bases at J, with 7 bases in the middle. In germline, CDR1 is SGHNT, CDR2 YYREEE (reference sequence). CDR3 length: 12 amino acids. CDR3 sequence (DNA): TGTGCCAGCAGCTTCTTTACGGGGGAGCTGTTTTTT. It is translated as CASSFFTGELFF.

The V gene is TRBV7-2, the J gene TRBJ1-6; the D is unclear. Germline V lookup: CDR1 SGHTA, CDR2 FQGNSA. This CDR3 is built from 17 residues. Trimming stripped 5 bases from V and 0 bases from J, with 14 bases between. CDR3 bases: TGTGCCAGCAGCGACTTATCGATGGGCTCCTATAATTCACCCCTCCACTTT. This sequence encodes CASSDLSMGSYNSPLHF.

Here the CDR3 reads CASSLRGGEYTEAFF. The DNA of the CDR3 is TGTGCCAGCAGTTTAAGGGGGGGAGAGTACACTGAAGCTTTCTTT. J is TRBJ1-1 and V is TRBV28; possibly TRBD1 for D (6 bases). The CDR3 spans 15 residues. Trimming removed 2 bases from V and 3 bases from J, with 13 bases in between. Germline lookup yields CDR1 MDHEN and CDR2 SYDVKM.

The chain combines TRBV7-6 with TRBJ2-1; 9 positions match TRBD2. This CDR3 comprises 15 residues. The germline CDR1 and CDR2 sequences are SGHVS and FNYEAQ. V lost 5 bases and J lost 4; bases outside the gene matches: 6. The CDR3 DNA reads as TGTGCCAGCAGCGGAGGGACTAGCCCGTACAATGAGCAGTTCTTC. Translation: CASSGGTSPYNEQFF.

About this clone itself: Other DNA sequences in the sample encode the same CDR3. The chain recombines TRBV4-3 with TRBJ2-7, with D uncertain. Per germline, CDR1 LGHNA and CDR2 YSLEER. The CDR3 consists of 13 residues. With 0 bases removed from V and 4 bases from J, the gap between germline ends came to 7 bases. CDR3 in amino acids: CASSQDLGYEQYF. Here the CDR3 DNA reads TGCGCCAGCAGCCAAGATCTCGGATACGAGCAGTACTTC.

V and J are TRBV7-9 and TRBJ1-4; TRBD1 aligns across 9 bases. The CDR3 loop spans 13 amino acids. Germline loops: CDR1 SEHNR, CDR2 FQNEAQ (reference sequence). V dropped 10 bases and J dropped 6; count of bases not matched to a gene: 6. For the CDR3, the DNA is TGTGCCACCCGACAGGGGGAAGATGAAAAACTGTTTTTT. This codes for CATRQGEDEKLFF.

The V call is TRBV5-1, the J call TRBJ2-7, with 8 bases lining up with TRBD1. Trimming took 4 bases from V and 4 from J; bases not matched to a gene: 10. The CDR3 extends over 15 amino acids. Germline lookup yields CDR1 SGHRS and CDR2 YFSETQ. The CDR3 sequence is CASSQGQGVGYEQYF. CDR3 sequence (DNA): TGCGCCAGCAGCCAAGGACAGGGTGTCGGTTACGAGCAGTACTTC.

The chain joins TRBV6-5 to TRBJ2-5, with 9 bases fitting TRBD1. This CDR3 contains 13 residues. The ends lost 6 bases at V and 4 bases at J; junction bases unmatched: 3. CDR1 and CDR2 from the germline V gene are MNHEY and SVGAGI. Here the CDR3 reads CASSGQGRETQYF. The DNA of the CDR3 is TGTGCCAGCAGCGGACAGGGGAGAGAGACCCAGTACTTC.

The rearrangement joins TRBV5-1 to TRBJ2-6, with a weak D call TRBD1 (6 bases). CDR1 is SGHRS, CDR2 YFSETQ, per germline. V gave up 3 bases and J gave up 1 base, with 17 bases separating them. The CDR3 has 18 amino acids. The CDR3 DNA reads as TGCGCCAGCAGCTCGGACAGCTATTACATGTCTGGGGCCAACGTCCTGACTTTC. Translated, it gives CASSSDSYYMSGANVLTF.

CDR3 in amino acids: CASSQEEGPGPNTEAFF. CDR3 sequence (DNA): TGCGCCAGCAGCCAAGAAGAGGGGCCGGGGCCGAACACTGAAGCTTTCTTT. The V call is TRBV4-1, the J call TRBJ1-1; D is perhaps TRBD1 (5 bases). V was clipped by 0 bases and J by 1 base, with 15 bases between them. The germline V gene has CDR1 MGHRA and CDR2 YSYEKL. The length of the CDR3 is 17 residues.

This rearrangement joins TRBV7-9 to TRBJ2-5; a possible D gene is TRBD2 (6 bases). CDR3 length equals 14 residues. The ends were cut back, 5 bases at V and 5 bases at J, with 15 bases in the middle. The germline CDR1 and CDR2 sequences are SEHNR and FQNEAQ (reference sequence). CDR3 nucleotide sequence: TGTGCCAGCAGCGAAAGGAGGGCTGGGGAGACCCAGTACTTC. It translates to CASSERRAGETQYF.

The genes are TRBV11-2 and TRBJ2-1; the match to TRBD2 covers 9 bases. The length of the CDR3 is 15 residues. V lost 3 bases to trimming and J lost 8 bases; unmatched junction nucleotides: 8. Germline assignment: CDR1 SGHAT and CDR2 FQNNGV. CDR3 sequence reads: CASSFVGGGADEQFF. CDR3 nucleotides: TGTGCCAGCAGCTTTGTAGGCGGGGGGGCCGATGAGCAGTTCTTC.

As for this clone: Other DNA sequences from this sample encode an identical CDR3 as well. The chain employs TRBV5-4 and TRBJ2-2; D uncertain. The CDR3 covers 12 residues. The germline gives CDR1 SGHNT, CDR2 YYREEE (reference sequence). V lost 1 base, J lost 2 bases, and 0 bases lay in between. The CDR3 here is CASSLNTGELFF. The CDR3 DNA follows: TGTGCCAGCAGCTTGAACACCGGGGAGCTGTTTTTT. The full variable domain, rest sourced from reference TRBV5-4 and TRBJ2-2, is ETGVTQSPTHLIKTRGQQVTLRCSSQSGHNTVSWYQQALGQGPQFIFQYYREEENGRGNFPPRFSGLQFPNYSSELNVNALELDDSALYLCASSLNTGELFFGEGSRLTVL.

The rearrangement links TRBV5-1 to TRBJ1-6, with 8 bases identical to TRBD1. The ends lost 4 bases at V and 13 bases at J; junction bases unmatched: 10. CDR3 length equals 14 residues. Germline V gene lookup returns CDR1 SGHRS and CDR2 YFSETQ. CDR3 nucleotide sequence: TGCGCCAGCAGCACCGGACAGGGCCTGGTGCCCCTCCACTTT. It encodes CASSTGQGLVPLHF.

The chain carries TRBV19 and TRBJ2-7; 8 bases match TRBD2. The CDR3 sequence is 15 residues long. The germline V gene has CDR1 LNHDA and CDR2 SQIVND (reference sequence). J lost 2 bases, V lost 4 bases, and 7 bases had no gene match. The CDR3 spells CASSNGLAVAYEQYF. CDR3 bases: TGTGCCAGTAGTAACGGACTAGCTGTGGCCTACGAGCAGTACTTC.

This chain uses TRBV10-3 with TRBJ2-5; D call uncertain. The CDR3 is 15 amino acids. V lost 3 bases, J lost 0 bases, and 11 bases lay in between. Looked up from germline, CDR1 is ENHRY and CDR2 is SYGVKD. CDR3: CAISEITVYQETQYF. CDR3 DNA: TGTGCCATCAGTGAAATAACAGTGTACCAAGAGACCCAGTACTTC.